This T cell receptor (beta chain) was documented in a study of blood T cells in healthy people across ages. About the study: For every two T cells, template switching captured about one barcoded beta molecule.

PCR was performed a second time for roughly 6 to 12 cycles using a sample-barcoded 5' primer and a J-beta primer mix. TCRdb called the 5' RACE reads again in MiXCR, with one record for every CDR3 protein. The table shows about 510,000 distinct CDR3 sequences, with about 27% occurring only once. Study-level findings and limits: With age, beta diversity per million T cells declined roughly linearly, significantly by 30 to 40. Expanded clonotype shifts may have been confounded, as the donors had an unknown CMV status.

The CDR3 has 13 amino acids. Trimming cost V 5 bases and J 4 bases, with 10 bases left between them. Germline assignment: CDR1 SGHTA and CDR2 FQGNSA. With regard to this clonotype: Its target is not known.

These data also formed part of another study, on T cells of mothers and their children. That work adds: Versus unrelated pairs, overlap was slightly higher in related mother-child pairs, without reaching significance.

This chain uses TRBV7-2 with TRBJ2-3; tentative D call: TRBD1 (6 bases). Sequencing used blood. The TCR originated in a boy aged 2 to 10 in good health. CDR3 DNA sequence: TGTGCCAGCAGCCCAGGGGTTCCAGATACGCAGTATTTT. It encodes CASSPGVPDTQYF.